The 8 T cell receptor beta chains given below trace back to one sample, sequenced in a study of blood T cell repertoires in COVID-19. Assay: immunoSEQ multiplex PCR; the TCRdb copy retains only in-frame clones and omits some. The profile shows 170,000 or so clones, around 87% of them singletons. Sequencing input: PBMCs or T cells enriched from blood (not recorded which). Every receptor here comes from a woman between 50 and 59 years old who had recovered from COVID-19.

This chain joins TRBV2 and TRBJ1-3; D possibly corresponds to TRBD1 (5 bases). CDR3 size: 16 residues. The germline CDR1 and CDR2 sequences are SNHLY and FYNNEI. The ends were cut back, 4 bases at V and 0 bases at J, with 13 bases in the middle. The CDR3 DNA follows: TGTGCCAGCAGTGCCCTAGGACACAACTCTGGAAACACCATATATTTT. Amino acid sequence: CASSALGHNSGNTIYF.

The CDR3 nucleotides read TGTGCCACGTCCGGGACAGGGGATGAAAAACTGTTTTTT. As protein: CATSGTGDEKLFF. The chain is built from TRBV5-4 and TRBJ1-4; TRBD1 aligns across 10 bases. The length of the CDR3 is 13 residues. Germline assignment: CDR1 SGHNT and CDR2 YYREEE (reference sequence). The ends lost 9 bases at V and 6 bases at J; junction bases unmatched: 5.

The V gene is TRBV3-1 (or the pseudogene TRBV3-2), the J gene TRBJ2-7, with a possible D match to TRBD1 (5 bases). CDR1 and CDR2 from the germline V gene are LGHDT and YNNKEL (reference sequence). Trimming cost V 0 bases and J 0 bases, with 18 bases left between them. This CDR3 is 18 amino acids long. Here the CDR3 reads CASSQEPPPTAGSYEQYF. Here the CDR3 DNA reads TGTGCCAGCAGCCAAGAACCCCCCCCGACAGCCGGCTCCTACGAGCAGTACTTC.

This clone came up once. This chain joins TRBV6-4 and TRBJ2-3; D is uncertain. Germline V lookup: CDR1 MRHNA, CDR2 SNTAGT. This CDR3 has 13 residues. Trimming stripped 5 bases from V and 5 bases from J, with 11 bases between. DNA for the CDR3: TGTGCCAGCAGTTTGGATTCGGGAGATACGCAGTATTTT. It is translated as CASSLDSGDTQYF.

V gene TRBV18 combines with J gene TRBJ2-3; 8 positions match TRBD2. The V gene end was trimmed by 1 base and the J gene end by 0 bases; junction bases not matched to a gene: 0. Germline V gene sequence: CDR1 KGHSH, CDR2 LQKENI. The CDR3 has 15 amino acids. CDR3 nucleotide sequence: TGTGCCAGCTCACCACAGCGGGGGAGCACAGATACGCAGTATTTT. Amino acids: CASSPQRGSTDTQYF.

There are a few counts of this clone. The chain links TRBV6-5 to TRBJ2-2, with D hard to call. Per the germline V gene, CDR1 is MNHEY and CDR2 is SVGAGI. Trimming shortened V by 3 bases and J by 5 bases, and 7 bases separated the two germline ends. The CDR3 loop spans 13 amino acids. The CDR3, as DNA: TGTGCCAGCAGTTATTTTCGGACCGGGGAGCTGTTTTTT. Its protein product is CASSYFRTGELFF.

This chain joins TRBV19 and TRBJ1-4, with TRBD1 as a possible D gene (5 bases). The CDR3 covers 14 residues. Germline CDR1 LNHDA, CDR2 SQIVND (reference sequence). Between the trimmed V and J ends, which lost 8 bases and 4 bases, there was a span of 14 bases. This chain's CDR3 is CASVQGSINEKLFF. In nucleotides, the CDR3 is TGTGCCAGTGTTCAGGGATCGATTAATGAAAAACTGTTTTTT.

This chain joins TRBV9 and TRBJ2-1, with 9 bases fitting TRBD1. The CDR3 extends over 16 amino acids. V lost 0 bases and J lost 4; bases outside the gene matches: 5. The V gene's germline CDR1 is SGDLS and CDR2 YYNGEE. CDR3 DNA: TGTGCCAGCAGCGTAGGGGGGACAGGGATTTACAATGAGCAGTTCTTC. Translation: CASSVGGTGIYNEQFF.